The 10 T cell receptor beta chains below all came from one sample that was sequenced in a study of T cell responses to AZD1222 COVID-19 vaccine. Clones were sequenced by immunoSEQ multiplex PCR, and TCRdb holds only the in-frame ones, with some missing. There are approximately 160,000 clones in the sample; about nine tenths occur only once, and approximately 1.6% lies in the top ten. The specimen comprised peripheral blood, sampled on day 0 of AZD1222 vaccination. The receptors stem from an adult in good health.

This rearrangement joins TRBV18 to TRBJ1-1; D gene unclear. V lost 2 bases and J 0 bases, leaving 13 bases between the germline ends. The CDR3 has 16 amino acids. In germline, CDR1 is KGHSH, CDR2 LQKENI. CDR3 region: CASSPIRQTMNTEAFF. In DNA, the CDR3 is TGTGCCAGCTCACCAATCAGACAAACAATGAACACTGAAGCTTTCTTT.

V is TRBV4-1 and J is TRBJ1-2; TRBD1 matches 9 bases. V lost 0 bases to trimming and J lost 6 bases; unmatched junction nucleotides: 14. Germline V CDR1 and CDR2: MGHRA, YSYEKL. The CDR3 contains 18 residues. The CDR3 loop is CASSQDRFWGQGGNGYTF. CDR3 bases: TGCGCCAGCAGCCAAGATAGGTTCTGGGGACAGGGTGGAAATGGCTACACCTTC.

Written as DNA, the CDR3 is TGTGCCAGCATTCGTTTGGGGGGTGGTGGCTACACCTTC. The encoded protein is CASIRLGGGGYTF. This chain connects TRBV28 to TRBJ1-2, with D maybe TRBD1 (5 bases). Deletions cut 7 bases from V and 7 bases from J, with 16 bases between. This CDR3 spans 13 amino acids. CDR1 and CDR2 from the germline V gene are MDHEN and SYDVKM.

The table lists this clone with a few counts. The chain employs TRBV5-6 and TRBJ2-2; D remains ambiguous. The length of the CDR3 is 15 residues. Germline CDR1 is SGHDT and CDR2 is YYEEEE. Trimming shortened V by 1 base and J by 1 base, and 8 bases separated the two germline ends. The DNA of the CDR3 is TGTGCCAGCAGCTTGTTTGTACTGAACACCGGGGAGCTGTTTTTT. Translation gives CASSLFVLNTGELFF. The whole variable domain, filled in from reference TRBV5-6 and TRBJ2-2, reads DAGVTQSPTHLIKTRGQQVTLRCSPKSGHDTVSWYQQALGQGPQFIFQYYEEEERQRGNFPDRFSGHQFPNYSSELNVNALLLGDSALYLCASSLFVLNTGELFFGEGSRLTVL.

The chain carries TRBV27 and TRBJ1-4, with D tentatively TRBD1 (5 bases). Germline V gene data show CDR1 as MNHEY and CDR2 as SMNVEV (reference sequence). Trimming removed 6 bases at V and 3 bases at J, with 14 bases between. CDR3 length: 15 amino acids. CDR3 in amino acids: CASSHGRAPNEKLFF. The DNA for the CDR3 is TGTGCCAGCAGCCACGGCAGGGCCCCTAATGAAAAACTGTTTTTT.

This sequence joins TRBV27 and TRBJ2-1; 9 bases map to TRBD2. Germline V gene lookup returns CDR1 MNHEY and CDR2 SMNVEV (reference sequence). The CDR3 runs 14 residues. The junction had 4 bases not matched to a gene; V was cut back by 6 bases and J by 4 bases. The CDR3: CASRIAGVYNEQFF. As DNA, the CDR3 is TGTGCCAGCAGGATAGCGGGAGTTTACAATGAGCAGTTCTTC.

The rearrangement uses TRBV28 and TRBJ1-1; D remains unclear. Per the germline V gene, CDR1 is MDHEN and CDR2 is SYDVKM. This CDR3 region has 14 residues. V was pared by 3 bases and J by 5 bases, with 13 bases between. CDR3 DNA sequence: TGTGCCAGCAGTTTCGCAAACCCGGGGACTGAAGCTTTCTTT. Its protein product is CASSFANPGTEAFF.

The chain employs TRBV4-2 and TRBJ1-5; weak D call: TRBD1 (5 bases). The germline V and J ends were trimmed by 1 base and 7 bases, with 17 bases remaining between them. The germline gives CDR1 LGHNA, CDR2 YNFKEQ. The CDR3 spans 16 residues. Here the CDR3 reads CASSQVSGLRGQPQHF. Written as DNA, the CDR3 is TGTGCCAGCAGCCAAGTCTCGGGGCTGAGAGGGCAGCCCCAGCATTTT.

The rearrangement uses TRBV4-3 and TRBJ2-7, with D possibly matching TRBD2 (5 bases). From germline, CDR1 is LGHNA and CDR2 YSLEER. The CDR3 is 14 amino acids. V was shortened by 0 bases and J by 5 bases, with 11 bases between the two germline ends. The CDR3 protein is CASSQDPGSDEQYF. The DNA for the CDR3 is TGCGCCAGCAGCCAAGATCCGGGGTCCGACGAGCAGTACTTC.

This clone is a singleton in its sample. The gene calls are TRBV7-9 and TRBJ2-3, with 11 bases identical to TRBD2. Germline values: CDR1 SEHNR, CDR2 FQNEAQ (reference sequence). The CDR3 consists of 16 residues. J was trimmed by 6 bases and V by 0 bases; bases with no gene match: 5. CDR3 amino acids: CASSLAIAGGHDTQYF. DNA of the CDR3: TGTGCCAGCAGCTTAGCAATAGCGGGGGGGCACGATACGCAGTATTTT. The full variable domain, its missing parts supplied by reference TRBV7-9 and TRBJ2-3, is DTGVSQNPRHKITKRGQNVTFRCDPISEHNRLYWYRQTLGQGPEFLTYFQNEAQLEKSRLLSDRFSAERPKGSFSTLEIQRTEQGDSAMYLCASSLAIAGGHDTQYFGPGTRLTVL.